This T cell receptor beta chain is from a study of CD8 T cells in ankylosing spondylitis. Notes on the study in general: Fewer than 10 highly homologous variants formed a TCR beta motif that appeared characteristic of ankylosing spondylitis blood.

This clonotype showed up just a few times. Its antigen remains unknown. TCRdb used MiXCR to reprocess the 5' RACE reads, holding one entry per CDR3 protein. The sample includes under 150,000 distinct CDR3 sequences, roughly a sixth of them seen just once. Germline values: CDR1 SGHRS, CDR2 YFSETQ. Losses at the gene ends were 3 bases for V and 3 bases for J; bases not matched to a gene: 8. The CDR3 spans 15 residues. The chain is built from TRBV5-1 and TRBJ1-2; 7 nucleotides match TRBD1. This TCR was sampled from a male donor with ankylosing spondylitis. Sequenced: blood, either unsorted or a sorted T cell fraction (not recorded which). CDR3 coding DNA: TGCGCCAGCAGCTGGGGGGACAGTACACACTATGGCTACACCTTC. Translation gives CASSWGDSTHYGYTF.